The clone carrying this T cell receptor (beta chain) was found many times. The antigen is undetermined. These data are taken from a study of T cell repertoires in cytomegalovirus infection. As for the study in general: Public TCR beta signatures provided an indication of both CMV infection and a matching HLA type. Study-level points and caveats: Cumulative public TCR beta family frequency identified CMV carriers with the relevant HLA. Dominating the ex vivo response were HLA-C-restricted CMV-specific TCR beta clonotypes.

TCRdb itself ran the reads through MiXCR, one entry per CDR3 protein. Of 400,000 to 550,000 distinct CDR3 sequences listed, over 9% are singletons. The germline gives CDR1 ENHRY, CDR2 SYGVKD. V lost 9 bases and J lost 6, with 17 bases in between. This CDR3 spans 13 amino acids. The material sequenced was PBMCs. This sequence was found in a human donor in good health (CMV status not recorded). Some clones in this sample may be carry-over from other donors' samples. The V and J genes are TRBV10-3 and TRBJ1-1; D is unresolved. Here the CDR3 DNA reads TGTGCCATTCAGGTACGGGTGGAGGCTGAAGCTTTCTTT. It encodes CAIQVRVEAEAFF.